In this sample, the clone carrying this T cell receptor beta chain turned up many times. The antigen is unknown. A single record per CDR3 protein comes from TCRdb applying MiXCR to the 5' RACE reads. This sample has some 20,000 distinct CDR3 sequences, with roughly 15% found just once. The entry originates in a study of spatial heterogeneity in lung cancer. Stated time point: sample taken at primary tumor resection. Sequencing of whole RNA from tumor, nontumor lung or frozen PBMC involved no sorting. Notes on the study in general: Mutation counts in tumors were tracked by counts of expanded intratumoral alpha and beta TCRs.

Material: lung tumor tissue, obtained at surgery. This clonotype originated in a female donor with early-stage non-small cell lung cancer.

The DNA for the CDR3 is TGTGCCAGCAGCTTTCAGGGGACTAATGAAAAACTGTTTTTT. It is translated as CASSFQGTNEKLFF. The V call is TRBV13, the J call TRBJ1-4, with D possibly TRBD1 on 6 matching bases. V lost 3 bases and J lost 2, with 7 bases in between. CDR3 size: 14 residues. CDR1 and CDR2 from the germline V gene are PRHDT and FYEKMQ (reference sequence).